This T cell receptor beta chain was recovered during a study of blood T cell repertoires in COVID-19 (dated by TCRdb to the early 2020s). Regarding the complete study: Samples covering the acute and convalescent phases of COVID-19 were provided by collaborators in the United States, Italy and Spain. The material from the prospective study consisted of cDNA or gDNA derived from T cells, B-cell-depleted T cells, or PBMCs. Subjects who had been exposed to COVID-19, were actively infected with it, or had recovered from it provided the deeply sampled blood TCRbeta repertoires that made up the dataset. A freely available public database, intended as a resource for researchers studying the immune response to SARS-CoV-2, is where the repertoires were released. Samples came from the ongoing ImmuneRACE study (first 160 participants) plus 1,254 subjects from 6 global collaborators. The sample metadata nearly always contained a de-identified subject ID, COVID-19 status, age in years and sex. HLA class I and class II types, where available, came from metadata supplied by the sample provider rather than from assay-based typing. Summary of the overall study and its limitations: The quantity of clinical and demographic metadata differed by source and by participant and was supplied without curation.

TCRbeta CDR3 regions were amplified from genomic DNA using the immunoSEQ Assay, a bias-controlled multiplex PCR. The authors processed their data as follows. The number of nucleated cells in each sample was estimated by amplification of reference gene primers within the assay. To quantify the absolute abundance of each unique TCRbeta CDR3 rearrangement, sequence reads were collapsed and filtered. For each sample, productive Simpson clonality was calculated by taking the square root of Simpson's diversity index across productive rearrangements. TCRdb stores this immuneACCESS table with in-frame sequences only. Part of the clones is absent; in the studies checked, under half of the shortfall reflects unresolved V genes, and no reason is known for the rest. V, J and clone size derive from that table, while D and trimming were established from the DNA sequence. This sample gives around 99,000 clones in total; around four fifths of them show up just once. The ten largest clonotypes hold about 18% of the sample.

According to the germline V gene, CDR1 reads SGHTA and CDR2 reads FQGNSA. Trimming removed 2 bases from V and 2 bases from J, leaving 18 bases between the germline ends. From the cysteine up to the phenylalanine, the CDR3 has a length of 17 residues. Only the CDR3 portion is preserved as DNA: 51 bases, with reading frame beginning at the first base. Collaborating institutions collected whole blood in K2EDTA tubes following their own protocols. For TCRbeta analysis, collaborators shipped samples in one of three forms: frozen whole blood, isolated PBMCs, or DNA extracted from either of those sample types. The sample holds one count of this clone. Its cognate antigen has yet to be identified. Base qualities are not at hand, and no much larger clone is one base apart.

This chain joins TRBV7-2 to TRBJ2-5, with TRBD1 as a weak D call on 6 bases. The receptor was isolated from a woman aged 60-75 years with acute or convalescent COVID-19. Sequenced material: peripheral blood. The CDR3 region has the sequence CASSLSPGTLFQETQYF. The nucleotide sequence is TGTGCCAGCAGCTTAAGCCCAGGGACACTATTTCAAGAGACCCAGTACTTC.